The clone carrying this T cell receptor beta chain showed up just a few times. This record comes from a study of beta chain features in type 1 diabetes. Overall study context: The number of sorted cells examined across all samples was under 140,000,000.

The whole isolated RNA underwent reverse transcription, so sequencing captured expressed TCRB transcripts. TCRdb's copy holds only in-frame clones and misses some; the assay was immunoSEQ multiplex PCR. The data contain about 110,000 clones, less than 40% of them singletons. Each of the CD4+ naive, central memory, regulatory and stem cell-like memory populations was sorted via CD45RO/CCR7/CD25/CD127/CD95/CD27. This CDR3 is 15 amino acids long. The germline V gene encodes CDR1 KGHSH and CDR2 LQKENI. The V end lost 2 bases, the J end lost 6 bases, and 13 bases lay between the germline ends. The chain employs TRBV18 and TRBJ1-4; D not resolved. This TCR was recovered from a woman aged 18-29 years in good health. The sequenced sample consisted of stem cell memory CD4+ T cells from blood. The chain's CDR3 is CASSPISKADEKLFF. For the CDR3, the DNA is TGTGCCAGCTCACCAATTAGTAAGGCGGATGAAAAACTGTTTTTT.